This section outlines one T cell receptor (beta chain) sequence together with its context. The CDR3 has 17 amino acids. The germline V gene encodes CDR1 LNHDA and CDR2 SQIVND (reference sequence). J gave up 3 bases and V 6 bases, and 13 bases lay outside the gene matches. The sample originates from a study of T cell changes during pregnancy in multiple sclerosis. TCRdb keeps only in-frame clones here, not all; method: immunoSEQ multiplex PCR. The data show 40,000 to 60,000 clones, roughly 94% seen once. The chain couples TRBV19 to TRBJ2-2, with 7 bases lining up with TRBD2. The material was CD4+ T cells from peripheral blood mononuclear cells, obtained in the third trimester of pregnancy. This clonotype was obtained from a female donor with multiple sclerosis, enrolled in a pregnancy study. The CDR3 DNA sequence: TGTGCCAGTAGCACCGGGACTACGGTCGTGTACACCGGGGAGCTGTTTTTT. Amino acids: CASSTGTTVVYTGELFF.